Detailed here is one T cell receptor beta chain. The germline V gene encodes CDR1 MNHEY and CDR2 SVGAGI. The CDR3 is made up of 15 amino acids. The J segment lost 6 bases and the V segment lost 4 bases, leaving 6 bases of the junction unmatched. This sample was included in a study of control samples from healthy donors and cancer patients. Clones were read by immunoSEQ multiplex PCR, and TCRdb kept only the in-frame ones, dropping some. The top ten clones hold more than 1.2% of a sample with around 200,000 clones, 85% to 95% of them seen once. The chain uses TRBV6-5 and TRBJ2-3, with TRBD2 matching 11 bases. The receptor's source is a man aged 18 to 30 in good health. Sequencing was done on a sample of blood. CDR3 in amino acids: CASSSLAGGPDTQYF. The CDR3 DNA reads TGTGCCAGCAGTTCCTTAGCGGGGGGGCCGGATACGCAGTATTTT.